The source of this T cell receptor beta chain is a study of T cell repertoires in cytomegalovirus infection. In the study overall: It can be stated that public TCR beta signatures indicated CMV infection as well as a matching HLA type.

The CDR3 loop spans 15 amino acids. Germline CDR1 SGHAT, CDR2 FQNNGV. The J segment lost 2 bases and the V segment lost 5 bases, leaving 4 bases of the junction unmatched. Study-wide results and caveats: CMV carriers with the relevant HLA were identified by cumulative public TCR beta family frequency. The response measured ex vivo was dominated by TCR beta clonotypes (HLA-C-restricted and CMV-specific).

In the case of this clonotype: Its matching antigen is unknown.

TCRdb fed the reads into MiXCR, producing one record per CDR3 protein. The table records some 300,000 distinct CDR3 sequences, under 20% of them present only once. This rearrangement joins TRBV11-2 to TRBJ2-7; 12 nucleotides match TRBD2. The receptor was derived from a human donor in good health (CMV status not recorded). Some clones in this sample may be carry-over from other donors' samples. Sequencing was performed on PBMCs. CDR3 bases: TGTGCCAGCAGCCTAGCGGGGGGGCCCCCCTACGAGCAGTACTTC. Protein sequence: CASSLAGGPPYEQYF.